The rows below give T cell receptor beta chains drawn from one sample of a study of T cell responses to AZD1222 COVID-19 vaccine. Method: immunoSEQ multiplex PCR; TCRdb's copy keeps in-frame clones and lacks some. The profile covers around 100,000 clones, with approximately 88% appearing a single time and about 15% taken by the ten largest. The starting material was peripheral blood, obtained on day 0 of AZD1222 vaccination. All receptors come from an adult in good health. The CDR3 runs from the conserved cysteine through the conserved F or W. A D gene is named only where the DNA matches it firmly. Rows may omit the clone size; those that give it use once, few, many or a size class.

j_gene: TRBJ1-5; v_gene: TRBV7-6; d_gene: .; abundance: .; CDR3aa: CASSLDWSQPQHF; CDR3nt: TGTGCCAGCAGCTTAGACTGGTCTCAGCCCCAGCATTTT
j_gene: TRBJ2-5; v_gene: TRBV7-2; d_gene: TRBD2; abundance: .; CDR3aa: CASSLGTSGVWETQYF; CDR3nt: TGTGCCAGCAGCTTAGGAACTAGCGGGGTGTGGGAGACCCAGTACTTC
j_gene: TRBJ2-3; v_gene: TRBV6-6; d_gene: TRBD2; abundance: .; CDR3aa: CASSTGTSSTDTQYF; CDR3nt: TGTGCCAGCAGTACCGGGACTAGCTCCACAGATACGCAGTATTTT
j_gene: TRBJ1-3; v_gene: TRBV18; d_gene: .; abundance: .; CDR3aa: CASSARGDQSGNTIYF; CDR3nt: TGTGCCAGCTCGGCACGGGGAGACCAGTCTGGAAACACCATATATTTT
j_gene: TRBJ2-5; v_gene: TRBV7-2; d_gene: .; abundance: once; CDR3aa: CASSPRGRLETQYF; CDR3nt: TGTGCCAGCAGCCCCAGAGGGCGCTTAGAGACCCAGTACTTC
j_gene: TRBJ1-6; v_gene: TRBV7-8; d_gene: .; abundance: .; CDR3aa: CASSSSGESPLHF; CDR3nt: TGTGCCAGCAGCTCGTCGGGGGAATCACCCCTCCACTTT
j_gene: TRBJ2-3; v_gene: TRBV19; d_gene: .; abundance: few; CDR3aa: CASRFNTDTQYF; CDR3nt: TGTGCCAGTAGGTTCAACACAGATACGCAGTATTTT
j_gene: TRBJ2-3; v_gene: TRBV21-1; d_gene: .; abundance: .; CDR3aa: CASSFDSTDTQYF; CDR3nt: TGTGCCAGCTCCTTTGACAGCACAGATACGCAGTATTTT
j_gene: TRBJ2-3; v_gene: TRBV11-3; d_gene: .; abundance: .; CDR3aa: CASSLGQRVNTDTQYF; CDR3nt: TGTGCCAGCAGCTTAGGCCAGCGGGTCAACACAGATACGCAGTATTTT
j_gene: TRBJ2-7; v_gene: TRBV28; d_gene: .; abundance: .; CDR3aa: CASNLGTPSSYEQYF; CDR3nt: TGTGCCAGCAACCTCGGGACTCCGAGCTCCTACGAGCAGTACTTC
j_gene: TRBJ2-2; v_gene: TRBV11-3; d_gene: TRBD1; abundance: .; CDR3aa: CASSSGQGVRGGRPGELFF; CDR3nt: TGTGCCAGCAGCTCAGGACAGGGGGTGCGTGGTGGGCGGCCCGGGGAGCTGTTTTTT
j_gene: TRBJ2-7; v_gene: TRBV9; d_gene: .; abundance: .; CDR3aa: CASSVVSGAYEQYF; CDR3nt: TGTGCCAGCAGCGTTGTTTCCGGAGCCTACGAGCAGTACTTC
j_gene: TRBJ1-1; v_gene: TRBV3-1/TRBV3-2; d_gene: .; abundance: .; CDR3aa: CASSRDGFEAFF; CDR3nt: TGTGCCAGCAGCCGAGACGGGTTTGAAGCTTTCTTT
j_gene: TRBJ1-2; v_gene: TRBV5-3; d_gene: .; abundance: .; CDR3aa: CARSLGTVYGYTF; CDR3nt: TGTGCCAGAAGCTTGGGGACGGTCTATGGCTACACCTTC
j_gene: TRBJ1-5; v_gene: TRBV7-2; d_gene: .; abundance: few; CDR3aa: CASSLDQDQPQHF; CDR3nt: TGTGCCAGCAGCTTAGATCAGGATCAGCCCCAGCATTTT
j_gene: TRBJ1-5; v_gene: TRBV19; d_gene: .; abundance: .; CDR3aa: CASRVNNQPQHF; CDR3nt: TGTGCCAGTAGAGTTAATAATCAGCCCCAGCATTTT
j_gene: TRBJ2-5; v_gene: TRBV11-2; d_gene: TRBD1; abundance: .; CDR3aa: CASSSGQGQTQYF; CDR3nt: TGTGCCAGCAGCTCCGGACAGGGGCAGACCCAGTACTTC
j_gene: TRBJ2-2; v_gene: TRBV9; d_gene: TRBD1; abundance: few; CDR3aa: CASSNQDRVQTGDTGELFF; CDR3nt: TGTGCCAGCAGCAACCAGGACAGGGTCCAAACGGGGGACACCGGGGAGCTGTTTTTT
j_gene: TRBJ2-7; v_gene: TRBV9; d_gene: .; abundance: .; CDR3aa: CASSLRSSGVSEQYF; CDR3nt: TGTGCCAGCAGCTTGCGGAGTAGCGGCGTCTCCGAGCAGTACTTC
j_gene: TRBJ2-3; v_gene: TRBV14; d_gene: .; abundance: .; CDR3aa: CASSKFTGAGADTQYF; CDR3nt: TGTGCCAGCAGTAAATTCACCGGGGCTGGAGCAGATACGCAGTATTTT
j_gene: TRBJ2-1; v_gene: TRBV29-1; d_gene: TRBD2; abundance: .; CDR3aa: CSGTGTSGNNEQFF; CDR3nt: TGCAGCGGCACCGGGACTAGCGGTAACAATGAGCAGTTCTTC
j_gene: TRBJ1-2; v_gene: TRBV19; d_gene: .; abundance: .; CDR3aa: CASSISGRNYGYTF; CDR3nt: TGTGCCAGTAGTATATCGGGAAGAAACTATGGCTACACCTTC